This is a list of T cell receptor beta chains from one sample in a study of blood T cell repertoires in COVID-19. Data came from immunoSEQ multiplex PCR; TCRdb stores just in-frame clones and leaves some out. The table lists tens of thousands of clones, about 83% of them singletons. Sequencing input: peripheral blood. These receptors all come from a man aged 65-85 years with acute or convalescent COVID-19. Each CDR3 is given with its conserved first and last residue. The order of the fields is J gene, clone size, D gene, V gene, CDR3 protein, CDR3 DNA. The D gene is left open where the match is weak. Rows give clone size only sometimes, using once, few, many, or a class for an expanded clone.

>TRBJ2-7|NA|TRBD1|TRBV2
CASSDFPGQGAEQYF
TGTGCCAGCAGTGATTTCCCGGGACAGGGTGCCGAGCAGTACTTC
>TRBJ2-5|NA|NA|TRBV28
CASSWQGETQYF
TGTGCCAGCAGTTGGCAGGGAGAGACCCAGTACTTC
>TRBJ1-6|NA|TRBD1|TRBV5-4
CASSSRTGNNSPLHF
TGTGCCAGCAGCTCCCGGACAGGGAATAATTCACCCCTCCACTTT
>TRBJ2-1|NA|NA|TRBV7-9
CASSFRHRPYNEQFF
TGTGCCAGCAGCTTCCGACACCGCCCCTACAATGAGCAGTTCTTC
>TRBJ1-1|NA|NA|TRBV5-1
CASSTLSPNTEAFF
TGCGCCAGCAGCACCCTGAGTCCGAACACTGAAGCTTTCTTT
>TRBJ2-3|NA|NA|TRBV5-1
CASSLEAAKDTQYF
TGCGCCAGCAGCTTGGAAGCGGCCAAAGATACGCAGTATTTT
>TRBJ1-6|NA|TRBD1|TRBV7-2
CASSPHSGTVNSPLHF
TGTGCCAGCAGCCCTCACTCCGGGACAGTAAATTCACCCCTCCACTTT
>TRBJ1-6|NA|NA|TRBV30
CAWSVRGSPLHF
TGTGCCTGGAGTGTACGAGGATCACCCCTCCACTTT
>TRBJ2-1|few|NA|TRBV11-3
CASSLGAGFDNEQFF
TGTGCCAGCAGCTTAGGGGCGGGATTCGACAATGAGCAGTTCTTC
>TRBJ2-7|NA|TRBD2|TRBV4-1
CASSPGRGSSYEQYF
TGCGCCAGCAGCCCAGGGCGGGGGAGCTCCTACGAGCAGTACTTC
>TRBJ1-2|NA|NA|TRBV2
CASTVAQVNYGYTF
TGTGCCAGCACTGTCGCACAGGTTAACTATGGCTACACCTTC
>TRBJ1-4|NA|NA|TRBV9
CASSVGEAPGKLFF
TGTGCCAGCAGCGTAGGAGAGGCGCCGGGAAAACTGTTTTTT
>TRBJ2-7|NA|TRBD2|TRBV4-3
CASSFTSGRYSYEQYF
TGCGCCAGCAGCTTTACTAGCGGGAGGTACTCCTACGAGCAGTACTTC
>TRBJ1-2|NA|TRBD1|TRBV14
CASSQNRGWYGYTF
TGTGCCAGCAGCCAAAACAGGGGCTGGTATGGCTACACCTTC
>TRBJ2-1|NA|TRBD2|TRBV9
CASSAGGGSFYEQFF
TGTGCCAGCAGCGCCGGGGGGGGCTCTTTCTATGAGCAGTTCTTC
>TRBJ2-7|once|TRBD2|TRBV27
CASSLGLKGRLAGNSEQYF
TGTGCCAGCAGTCTCGGGCTTAAGGGACGACTAGCGGGTAACTCCGAGCAGTACTTC